The 25 T cell receptor beta chains listed next were all sequenced from one sample in a study of shared clonotypes between healthy human individuals. Method: immunoSEQ multiplex PCR; TCRdb's copy keeps in-frame clones and lacks some. The sample lists some 2,100,000 clones; 90% to 96% were seen once. Sequencing was performed on naive CD4+ T cells sorted from blood. Stated subset: CD45RA+ positively selected. The receptors originated from a man between 18 and 35 years old in good health.

J is TRBJ2-1 and V is TRBV5-1; 12 bases fit TRBD2. CDR3 size: 15 residues. CDR1 SGHRS and CDR2 YFSETQ come from the germline V gene. V shed 4 bases, J shed 10 bases, and the junction held 9 bases outside the gene matches. This CDR3 is CASSAGLAGLGEQFF. In DNA, the CDR3 is TGCGCCAGCAGCGCGGGACTAGCGGGCTTAGGAGAGCAGTTCTTC.

This sequence joins TRBV18 and TRBJ2-1; 8 nucleotides agree with TRBD1. Germline V gene sequence: CDR1 KGHSH, CDR2 LQKENI. V lost 3 bases to trimming and J lost 4 bases; unmatched junction nucleotides: 8. The CDR3 length is 16 residues. The CDR3 loop reads CASSPQQGDLYNEQFF. The CDR3 DNA is TGTGCCAGCTCACCCCAACAGGGGGACCTTTACAATGAGCAGTTCTTC.

This clone occurred once. The chain links TRBV28 to TRBJ2-3, with 12 bases matching TRBD2. Germline V gives CDR1 MDHEN, CDR2 SYDVKM. This CDR3 region has 17 residues. Germline trimming cut 3 bases from V and 2 bases from J; bases unmatched to any gene: 6. This CDR3 is CASSFALAGGPTDTQYF. The CDR3 DNA reads TGTGCCAGCAGTTTCGCCCTAGCGGGGGGGCCCACAGATACGCAGTATTTT.

This clone was detected only once. The chain employs TRBV14 and TRBJ1-1; D is perhaps TRBD1 (5 bases). Per the germline V gene, CDR1 is SGHDN and CDR2 is FVKESK. This CDR3 is 14 amino acids long. V lost 1 base, J lost 5 bases, and 11 bases lay in between. CDR3 amino acids: CASSQVARATEAFF. CDR3 DNA: TGTGCCAGCAGCCAAGTGGCCAGGGCGACTGAAGCTTTCTTT.

The chain employs TRBV7-2 and TRBJ1-5, with 8 bases that match TRBD1. CDR3 length: 15 residues. Germline-derived CDR1 and CDR2 are SGHTA and FQGNSA. Unmatched junction bases numbered 10, after V lost 3 bases and J lost 9 bases. The CDR3 loop reads CASSLVDRDLRPQHF. CDR3 DNA: TGTGCCAGCAGCTTGGTGGACAGGGACTTGCGGCCCCAGCATTTT.

The gene calls are TRBV5-4 and TRBJ2-1; the D gene could be TRBD1 or TRBD2 (5 bases each). Germline loops: CDR1 SGHNT, CDR2 YYREEE (reference sequence). The CDR3 spans 16 residues. V lost 1 base, J lost 6 bases, and 17 bases lay in between. The CDR3 DNA is TGTGCCAGCAGCTTGTTGGGGACCCTATTCCTCAATGAGCAGTTCTTC. Protein sequence: CASSLLGTLFLNEQFF.

The chain recombines TRBV30 with TRBJ1-1; D gene uncertain. Trimming stripped 0 bases from V and 0 bases from J, with 11 bases between. This CDR3 contains 15 residues. Germline V gene lookup returns CDR1 GTSNPN and CDR2 SVGIG (reference sequence). The CDR3 DNA reads TGTGCCTGGAGTGTACCCGGACGGTTGAACACTGAAGCTTTCTTT. As protein: CAWSVPGRLNTEAFF.

V is TRBV18 and J is TRBJ2-1; 9 bases agree with TRBD1. CDR3 size: 15 residues. V was clipped by 5 bases and J by 5 bases; unmatched bases: 7. From germline, CDR1 is KGHSH and CDR2 LQKENI. CDR3 amino acids: CASSSRTGENNEQFF. CDR3 DNA: TGTGCCAGCTCATCAAGGACAGGGGAAAACAATGAGCAGTTCTTC.

V gene TRBV30 combines with J gene TRBJ2-7; no firm D call. This CDR3 spans 14 amino acids. Trimming cost V 6 bases and J 2 bases, with 17 bases left between them. The germline V gene encodes CDR1 GTSNPN and CDR2 SVGIG (reference sequence). CDR3 in DNA: TGTGCCTGTGCCCGCGATGCTCCTACCTACGAGCAGTACTTC. Its protein is CACARDAPTYEQYF.

The DNA for the CDR3 is TGTGCCAGCAGCGTAGCACTAGCGGGAGGTACGGGGGACAATGAGCAGTTCTTC. The encoded protein is CASSVALAGGTGDNEQFF. V and J are TRBV9 and TRBJ2-1, with 12 positions matching TRBD2. This CDR3 is built from 18 residues. With V trimmed by 0 bases and J by 5 bases, 9 bases remained unmatched. In germline, CDR1 is SGDLS, CDR2 YYNGEE.

J is TRBJ2-3 and V is TRBV19; 8 nucleotides line up with TRBD1. V lost 5 bases to trimming and J lost 0 bases; unmatched junction nucleotides: 10. This CDR3 is 17 amino acids long. Germline V CDR1 and CDR2: LNHDA, SQIVND (reference sequence). The CDR3 DNA reads as TGTGCCAGTAGTCCGGACCAGAGACAGGGGAGCACAGATACGCAGTATTTT. It translates to CASSPDQRQGSTDTQYF.

The rearrangement uses TRBV29-1 and TRBJ2-3; 11 nucleotides align to TRBD2. Germline V gene lookup returns CDR1 SQVTM and CDR2 ANQGSEA. V dropped 5 bases and J dropped 3; count of bases not matched to a gene: 7. The CDR3 runs 15 residues. The CDR3 spells CSVLGLAGSTDTQYF. Written as DNA, the CDR3 is TGCAGCGTTCTCGGACTAGCGGGTTCGACAGATACGCAGTATTTT.

The rearrangement links TRBV5-1 to TRBJ1-2; D unresolved. The CDR3 loop spans 13 amino acids. CDR1 is SGHRS, CDR2 YFSETQ, per germline. V lost 7 bases to trimming and J lost 8 bases, with 18 bases between them. Here the CDR3 DNA reads TGCGCCAGCTCCGAAACCGGGTTTGGGGGCTACACCTTC. Its protein is CASSETGFGGYTF.

This chain joins TRBV4-3 and TRBJ2-2; D perhaps matches TRBD2 (6 bases). Looked up from germline, CDR1 is LGHNA and CDR2 is YSLEER. The V end was cut by 0 bases, the J end by 0 bases, with 17 bases between. The CDR3 totals 19 residues. This chain's CDR3 is CASSQDVASGLANTGELFF. CDR3 sequence (DNA): TGCGCCAGCAGCCAAGACGTTGCCAGCGGGCTCGCGAACACCGGGGAGCTGTTTTTT.

With regard to this clone: The same CDR3 is also encoded by other DNA sequences in this sample. The chain carries TRBV18 and TRBJ2-2; 8 positions agree with TRBD1. This CDR3 is 15 amino acids long. Per germline, CDR1 KGHSH and CDR2 LQKENI. Unmatched junction bases numbered 3, after V lost 2 bases and J lost 4 bases. CDR3 amino acids: CASSPGTGITGELFF. The CDR3 bases are TGTGCCAGCTCACCAGGGACAGGAATCACCGGGGAGCTGTTTTTT.

V usage is TRBV30 and J usage is TRBJ1-4, with no clear D. Trimming took 2 bases from V and 1 from J, leaving 5 bases between them. CDR1 and CDR2 (germline): GTSNPN, SVGIG (reference sequence). This CDR3 has 13 residues. CDR3 sequence: CAWSRRTNEKLFF. The CDR3 region has the DNA TGTGCCTGGAGTAGAAGAACTAATGAAAAACTGTTTTTT.

CDR3 region: CASSDGGTTEAFF. The CDR3 bases are TGCGCCAGCAGTGACGGGGGGACCACTGAAGCTTTCTTT. The chain links TRBV10-1 to TRBJ1-1, with D perhaps matching TRBD1 (5 bases). Germline V lookup: CDR1 WNHNN, CDR2 SYGVQD (reference sequence). The V gene lost 3 bases and the J gene lost 4 bases, with 9 bases spanning the gap. The CDR3 sequence is 13 residues long.

The chain combines TRBV6-5 with TRBJ1-2, with no clear D. The V gene's germline CDR1 is MNHEY and CDR2 SVGAGI. This CDR3 contains 16 residues. The V end was cut by 0 bases, the J end by 2 bases, with 13 bases between. CDR3 DNA: TGTGCCAGCAGTTACTCGGCCCCGCAATCCAACTATGGCTACACCTTC. It translates to CASSYSAPQSNYGYTF.

This clone is a singleton in its sample. The chain is built from TRBV9 and TRBJ2-5, with TRBD2 matching 7 bases. Trimming removed 0 bases from V and 2 bases from J; junction bases left unmatched: 7. CDR3 length equals 16 residues. Germline CDR1 and CDR2: SGDLS and YYNGEE. The CDR3: CASSVGIASGQETQYF. Here the CDR3 DNA reads TGTGCCAGCAGCGTAGGGATTGCTAGCGGACAAGAGACCCAGTACTTC.

The chain links TRBV5-4 to TRBJ2-4; a weak D match, TRBD1 (5 bases). V was pared by 0 bases and J by 0 bases, with 7 bases between. CDR1 and CDR2 (germline): SGHNT, YYREEE (reference sequence). The CDR3 is 15 amino acids. The CDR3 bases are TGTGCCAGCAGCTTGGGGGGCTCAGCCAAAAACATTCAGTACTTC. Translating it yields CASSLGGSAKNIQYF.

The chain combines TRBV2 with TRBJ2-7, with 7 nucleotides matching TRBD2. Germline V gene data show CDR1 as SNHLY and CDR2 as FYNNEI. Germline trimming cut 3 bases from V and 5 bases from J; bases unmatched to any gene: 7. The CDR3 runs 14 residues. CDR3 in amino acids: CASSEGGRLHEQYF. In DNA, the CDR3 is TGTGCCAGCAGTGAGGGAGGGAGGCTTCACGAGCAGTACTTC.

V gene TRBV2 combines with J gene TRBJ2-2; TRBD1 aligns across 7 bases. In germline, CDR1 is SNHLY, CDR2 FYNNEI. The CDR3 contains 14 residues. V lost 6 bases, J lost 7 bases, and 8 bases stayed unmatched. Here the CDR3 DNA reads TGTGCCAGCAGCGCTGACAGGGTTGGCGGGGAGCTGTTTTTT. Translated: CASSADRVGGELFF.

The rearrangement uses TRBV25-1 and TRBJ1-2; no definite D call. Germline values: CDR1 MGHDK, CDR2 SYGVNS. There are 11 residues in the CDR3. V was trimmed by 4 bases and J by 8 bases, leaving 8 bases between them. CDR3 residues: CASSGGIGYTF. CDR3 DNA sequence: TGTGCCAGCAGTGGCGGCATCGGCTACACCTTC.

This rearrangement joins TRBV30 to TRBJ1-5, with D perhaps matching TRBD1 (5 bases). The V end was cut by 2 bases, the J end by 4 bases, with 15 bases between. CDR1 GTSNPN and CDR2 SVGIG come from the germline V gene (reference sequence). This CDR3 spans 15 amino acids. The CDR3 sequence: CAWSRGQGLNQPQHF. CDR3 coding DNA: TGTGCCTGGAGTCGAGGGCAGGGTTTAAATCAGCCCCAGCATTTT. Looking up the rest from reference TRBV30 and TRBJ1-5 gives the full variable domain: SQTIHQWPATLVQPVGSPLSLECTVEGTSNPNLYWYRQAAGRGLQLLFYSVGIGQISSEVPQNLSASRPQDRQFILSSKKLLLSDSGFYLCAWSRGQGLNQPQHFGDGTRLSIL.

The chain carries TRBV28 and TRBJ1-4; the D is unclear. This CDR3 has 13 amino acids. Trimming took off 3 bases at V and 6 bases at J, with 8 bases between the two ends. CDR1 is MDHEN, CDR2 SYDVKM, per germline. CDR3 sequence (DNA): TGTGCCAGCAGTTTTGGTTTTTATGAAAAACTGTTTTTT. This translates into CASSFGFYEKLFF.